Each of the 9 T cell receptor beta chains below was sequenced from the same sample in a study of regulatory T cells in long-lasting Graves disease. Building the TCR beta libraries relied on iRepertoire HTBI primers, and CDR3 regions underwent Arm-PCR. TCRdb re-derived calls from the multiplex PCR reads in MiXCR, one entry per CDR3 protein. The sample gives about 530,000 distinct CDR3 sequences, roughly a sixth of which show up once; more than 20% is in the top ten. The sample's time point: newly diagnosed GD, antithyroid drugs for less than 3 months. RNA from PBMCs was the source of the TCR library. These data are also associated with another study on T cells in Graves' hyperthyroidism and ophthalmopathy.

The material was peripheral blood mononuclear cells (PBMCs), obtained at new diagnosis, from a patient treated with antithyroid drugs. The receptors originated from a woman aged 35-65 years with Graves disease.

This clonotype was picked up many times. The chain carries TRBV11-2 and TRBJ2-3, with D perhaps TRBD2 (5 bases). Trimming cost V 5 bases and J 6 bases, with 18 bases left between them. The germline V gene encodes CDR1 SGHAT and CDR2 FQNNGV. This CDR3 contains 15 residues. The CDR3 coding sequence is TGTGCCAGCAGCCCGGTGGAATCTTCGGGGGATACGCAGTATTTT. It encodes CASSPVESSGDTQYF.

In its sample, this clonotype was seen many times. Relative to the germline gene, one junction end is altered; a read error may explain this. This chain joins TRBV5-1 and TRBJ2-5; D uncertain. Germline V CDR1 and CDR2: SGHRS, YFSETQ. This CDR3 comprises 14 residues. The CDR3 DNA is TGTGCCAGCAGCCCCGGACGGCACCAAGAGACCCAGTACTTC. It specifies CASSPGRHQETQYF.

Many counts were recorded for this clonotype. The chain employs TRBV3-1 and TRBJ2-7; D call uncertain. V was cut by 0 bases and J by 5 bases, with 5 bases left in between. Germline V gives CDR1 LGHDT, CDR2 YNNKEL (reference sequence). The CDR3 covers 12 residues. The CDR3 coding sequence is TGTGCCAGCAGCCAAGACCCGGACGAGCAGTACTTC. Translating gives CASSQDPDEQYF.

The J gene is TRBJ1-5, the V gene TRBV6-1; TRBD1 is a possible D gene (6 bases). CDR1 and CDR2 (germline): MNHNS, SASEGT. The length of the CDR3 is 13 residues. Between the trimmed V and J ends, which lost 5 bases and 7 bases, there was a span of 12 bases. CDR3 protein: CASSTGFQQPQHF. CDR3 nucleotide sequence: TGTGCCAGCAGTACAGGGTTTCAGCAGCCCCAGCATTTT.

The chain couples TRBV27 to TRBJ2-3; 7 positions match TRBD1. The CDR3 runs to 16 residues. After removal of 2 bases from V and 7 bases from J, the junction contained 12 bases not matched to a gene. Germline lookup yields CDR1 MNHEY and CDR2 SMNVEV (reference sequence). Written as DNA, the CDR3 is TGTGCCAGCAGTTTAACTACCGGGACAGCGGCTAATACGCAGTATTTT. It translates to CASSLTTGTAANTQYF.

This clonotype was counted at least ten times. V gene TRBV5-1 combines with J gene TRBJ1-1, with TRBD1 matching over 8 bases. This CDR3 spans 16 amino acids. With 6 bases clipped from V and 1 base from J, the junction kept 11 bases outside the gene matches. CDR1 is SGHRS, CDR2 YFSETQ, per germline. CDR3 nucleotide sequence: TGCGCCAGCACCCAAATGGGACAGGTGGCGAACACTGAAGCTTTCTTT. As protein: CASTQMGQVANTEAFF.

V is TRBV28 and J is TRBJ2-7, with D possibly TRBD1 on 5 matching bases. V was trimmed by 5 bases and J by 6 bases, leaving 8 bases between them. The CDR3 contains 11 residues. Germline V gives CDR1 MDHEN, CDR2 SYDVKM. Written as DNA, the CDR3 is TGTGCCAGCAGTCTCAGGGTCGAGCAGTACTTC. Its translation is CASSLRVEQYF.

This clonotype was counted ten times or more. V and J are TRBV7-9 and TRBJ1-6, with D uncertain. Germline V gene lookup returns CDR1 SEHNR and CDR2 FQNEAQ (reference sequence). V lost 7 bases and J 7 bases, leaving 14 bases between the germline ends. The CDR3 has 14 residues. CDR3 protein: CASTFRGSNSPLHF. The CDR3 DNA follows: TGTGCCAGCACCTTCCGGGGATCGAATTCACCCCTCCACTTT.

This chain connects TRBV20-1 to TRBJ2-2; D is ambiguous. With 6 bases removed from V and 6 bases from J, the gap between germline ends came to 17 bases. The germline gives CDR1 DFQATT, CDR2 SNEGSKA (reference sequence). This CDR3 has 14 amino acids. The CDR3 DNA follows: TGCAGTGCCTCCCGGGCCGGCAGGCCCGGGGAGCTGTTTTTT. Amino acid sequence: CSASRAGRPGELFF.